What follows describes a single T cell receptor (beta chain). The data were taken from a study of yellow fever vaccine responses in identical twins. TCRdb itself ran the RT-PCR reads through MiXCR, one entry per CDR3 protein. The sample lists some 1,000 distinct CDR3 sequences; about four fifths were seen once. CDR3 length: 13 amino acids. J was trimmed by 4 bases and V by 4 bases; bases with no gene match: 4. Germline CDR1 reads SGHAT; CDR2 reads FQNNGV. The rearrangement links TRBV11-2 to TRBJ2-7, with 7 bases identical to TRBD2. Sequenced here: T cells from blood (PBMCs), unsorted or a sorted subset (not recorded which), sampled before or after yellow fever vaccination (not recorded which). This clonotype was obtained from a female donor who received the yellow fever vaccine. CDR3: CASSSTSSYEQYF. CDR3 sequence (DNA): TGTGCCAGCAGCTCGACTAGCTCTTACGAGCAGTACTTC.